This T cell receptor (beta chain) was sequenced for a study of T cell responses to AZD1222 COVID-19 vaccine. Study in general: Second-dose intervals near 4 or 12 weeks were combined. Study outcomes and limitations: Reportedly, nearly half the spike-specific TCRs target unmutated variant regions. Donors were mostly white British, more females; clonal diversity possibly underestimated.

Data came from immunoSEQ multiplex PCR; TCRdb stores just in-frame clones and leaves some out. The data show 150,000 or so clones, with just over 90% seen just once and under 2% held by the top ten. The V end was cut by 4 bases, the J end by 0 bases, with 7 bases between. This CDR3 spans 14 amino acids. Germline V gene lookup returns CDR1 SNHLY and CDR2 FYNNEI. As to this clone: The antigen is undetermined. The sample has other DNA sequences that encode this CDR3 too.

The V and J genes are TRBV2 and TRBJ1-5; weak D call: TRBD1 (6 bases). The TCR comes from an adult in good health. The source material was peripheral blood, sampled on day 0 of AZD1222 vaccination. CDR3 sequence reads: CASSGGLSNQPQHF. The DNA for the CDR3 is TGTGCCAGCAGTGGGGGGCTTAGCAATCAGCCCCAGCATTTT. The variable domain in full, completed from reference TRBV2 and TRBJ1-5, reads EPEVTQTPSHQVTQMGQEVILRCVPISNHLYFYWYRQILGQKVEFLVSFYNNEISEKSEIFDDQFSVERPDGSNFTLKIRSTKLEDSAMYFCASSGGLSNQPQHFGDGTRLSIL.